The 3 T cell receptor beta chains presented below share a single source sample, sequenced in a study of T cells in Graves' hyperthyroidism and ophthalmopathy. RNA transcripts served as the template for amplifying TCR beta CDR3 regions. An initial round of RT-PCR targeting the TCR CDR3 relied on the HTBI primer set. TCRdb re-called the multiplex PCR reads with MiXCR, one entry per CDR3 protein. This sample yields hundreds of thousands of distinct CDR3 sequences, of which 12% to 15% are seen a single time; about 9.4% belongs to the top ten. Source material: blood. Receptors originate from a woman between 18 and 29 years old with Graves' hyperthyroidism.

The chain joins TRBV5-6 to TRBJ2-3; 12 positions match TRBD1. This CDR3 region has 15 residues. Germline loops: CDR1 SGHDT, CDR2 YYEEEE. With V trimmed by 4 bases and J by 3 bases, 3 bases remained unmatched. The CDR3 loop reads CASSRDRGLTDTQYF. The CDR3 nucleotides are TGTGCCAGCAGCCGGGACAGGGGGCTTACAGATACGCAGTATTTT.

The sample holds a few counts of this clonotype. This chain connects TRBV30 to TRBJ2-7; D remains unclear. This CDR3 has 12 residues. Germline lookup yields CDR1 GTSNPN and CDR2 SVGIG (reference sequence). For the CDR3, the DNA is TGTGCGGCCGGGCCTGGAGCTTACGAGCAGTACTTC. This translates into CAAGPGAYEQYF.

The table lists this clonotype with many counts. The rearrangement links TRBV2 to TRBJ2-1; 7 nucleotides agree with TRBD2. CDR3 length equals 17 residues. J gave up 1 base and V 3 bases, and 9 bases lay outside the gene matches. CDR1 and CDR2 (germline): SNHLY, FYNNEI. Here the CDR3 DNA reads TGTGCCAGCAGTGATAAAGAGGGAGGGCCTTCCTACAATGAGCAGTTCTTC. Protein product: CASSDKEGGPSYNEQFF.